This TCR beta chain was recovered during a study of shared clonotypes between healthy human individuals. Points from the study as a whole: Generation probability values for non-shared clonotypes were lower than those for clonotypes shared by all four donors.

This CDR3 contains 16 residues. V was cut by 2 bases and J by 4 bases, with 18 bases left in between. CDR1 MNHEY and CDR2 SVGAGI come from the germline V gene. With respect to this clone: As yet, its antigen is unknown.

The repertoire was sequenced with immunoSEQ multiplex PCR; TCRdb's copy has only in-frame clones and lacks some. The sample lists fewer than 1.8 million clones; 98% were seen once. The chain employs TRBV6-5 and TRBJ2-7; D perhaps matches TRBD1 (5 bases). The sequence came from a man aged 30 to 39 in good health. The sequencing sample was made of naive CD4+ T cells sorted from blood. Subset indicated: CD45RA+ positively selected. CDR3 nucleotides: TGTGCCAGCAGTTACCTGTTCCAGGGTACCATATACGAGCAGTACTTC. This translates into CASSYLFQGTIYEQYF.